This T cell receptor (beta chain) emerged from a study of cytomegalovirus exposure and HLA in healthy donors. Study context: Approximately 180 million T cells yielded some 100 million unique TCR beta sequences, as an earlier analysis found. Study conclusions and caveats: A few V segments could not be told apart, such as TRBV6-2 and TRBV6-3, and were left out. What was likely a sequencing artifact was a cluster of highly shared sequence variants. Among immune exposure information, only CMV serostatus was available.

As regards this clone: Antigen: not known.

The CDR3 has 13 residues. CDR1 is SQVTM, CDR2 ANQGSEA, per germline. The V end was cut by 7 bases, the J end by 1 base, with 13 bases between. In the PCR, 60 Vbeta and 13 Jbeta primers were used. Data came from immunoSEQ multiplex PCR; TCRdb stores just in-frame clones and leaves some out. Among 150,000 to 200,000 clones listed, approximately 80% were seen once. Sequenced sample: PBMCs. The TCR sequence derives from a woman in her twenties or thirties in good health and CMV-seronegative. The chain recombines TRBV29-1 with TRBJ1-1; D unresolved. This CDR3 is CSAHPQENTEAFF. The CDR3 DNA reads TGCAGCGCCCACCCCCAGGAGAACACTGAAGCTTTCTTT.